This TCR beta chain stems from a study of cytomegalovirus exposure and HLA in healthy donors. Looking at the study overall: Earlier, 95 million to 140 million unique TCR beta sequences were recovered from approximately 200 million T cells by an analysis.

Germline values: CDR1 LNHDA, CDR2 SQIVND (reference sequence). This CDR3 contains 13 residues. Losses at the gene ends were 7 bases for V and 7 bases for J; bases not matched to a gene: 7. PCR involved 60 Vbeta and 13 Jbeta primers. Sequencing was performed with immunoSEQ multiplex PCR; in TCRdb, only in-frame clones are kept and a portion is missing. The table includes 110,000 or so clones, 70% to 80% detected once. The clonotype comes from a female donor in good health and CMV-seronegative. What was sequenced was PBMCs. V gene TRBV19 combines with J gene TRBJ1-2, with 9 bases matching TRBD1. The CDR3 loop reads CASNRDRVRGYTF. The CDR3 DNA follows: TGTGCCAGTAACAGGGACAGGGTACGTGGCTACACCTTC.